This TCR beta chain derives from a study of blood T cell repertoires in COVID-19. Overall study context: COVID-19 samples collected from the United States, Italy and Spain covered acute and convalescent phases.

Per the study methods: Cell counts per sample came from amplifying reference gene primers. Profiled with immunoSEQ multiplex PCR; TCRdb holds only in-frame clones, not every one. That table supplies the V and J calls and clone size; D and trimming were determined from the DNA. The table shows roughly 200,000 clones, with around 81% occurring only once. J lost 8 bases, V lost 6 bases, and 4 bases had no gene match. CDR1 is ENHRY, CDR2 SYGVKD, per germline. The CDR3 is 12 amino acids. This TCR derives from a woman aged 70 to 79 with acute or convalescent COVID-19. The specimen was peripheral blood. This chain uses TRBV10-3 with TRBJ1-1, with TRBD1 matching over 9 bases. The CDR3 DNA follows: TGTGCCATCAGGGGGACAGGGACAGAAGCTTTCTTT. This gives the protein CAIRGTGTEAFF.